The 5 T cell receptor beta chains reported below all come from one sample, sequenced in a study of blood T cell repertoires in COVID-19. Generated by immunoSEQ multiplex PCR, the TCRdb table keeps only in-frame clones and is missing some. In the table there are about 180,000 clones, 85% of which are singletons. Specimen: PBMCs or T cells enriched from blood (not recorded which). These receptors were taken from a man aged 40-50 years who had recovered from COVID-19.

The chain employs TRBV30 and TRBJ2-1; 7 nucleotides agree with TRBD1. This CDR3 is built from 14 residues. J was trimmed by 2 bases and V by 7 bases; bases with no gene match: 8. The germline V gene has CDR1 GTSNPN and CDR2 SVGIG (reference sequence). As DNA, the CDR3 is TGTGCCTCCCCAGGGGGAAGGGCCTACAATGAGCAGTTCTTC. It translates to CASPGGRAYNEQFF.

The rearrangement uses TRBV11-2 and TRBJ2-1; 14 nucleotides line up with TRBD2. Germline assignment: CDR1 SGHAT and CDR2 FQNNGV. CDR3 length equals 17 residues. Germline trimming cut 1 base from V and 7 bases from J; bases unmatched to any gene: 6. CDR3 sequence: CASSLGLGLAGENEQFF. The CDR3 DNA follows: TGTGCCAGCAGCTTAGGGTTGGGACTAGCGGGAGAGAATGAGCAGTTCTTC.

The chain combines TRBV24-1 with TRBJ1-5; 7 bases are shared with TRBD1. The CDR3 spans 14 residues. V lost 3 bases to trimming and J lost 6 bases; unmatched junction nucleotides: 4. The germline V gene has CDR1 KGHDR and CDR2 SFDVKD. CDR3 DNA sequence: TGTGCCACCAGTGATAATCAGGGGGGTCAGCCCCAGCATTTT. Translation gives CATSDNQGGQPQHF.

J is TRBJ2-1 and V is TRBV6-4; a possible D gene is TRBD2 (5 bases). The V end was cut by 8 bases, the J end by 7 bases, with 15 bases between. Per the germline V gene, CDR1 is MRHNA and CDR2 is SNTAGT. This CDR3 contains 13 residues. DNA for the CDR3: TGTGCCAGCTCCCGCGACGGCGGGAATGAGCAGTTCTTC. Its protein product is CASSRDGGNEQFF.

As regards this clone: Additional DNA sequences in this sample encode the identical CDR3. CDR3: CASSQVRSSGNTIYF. Written as DNA, the CDR3 is TGTGCCAGCAGCCAAGTTAGGAGCTCTGGAAACACCATATATTTT. This chain connects TRBV14 to TRBJ1-3; no reliable D call. V shed 1 base and J shed 0 bases, with 7 bases lying between them. The CDR3 length is 15 residues. The germline CDR1 and CDR2 sequences are SGHDN and FVKESK.